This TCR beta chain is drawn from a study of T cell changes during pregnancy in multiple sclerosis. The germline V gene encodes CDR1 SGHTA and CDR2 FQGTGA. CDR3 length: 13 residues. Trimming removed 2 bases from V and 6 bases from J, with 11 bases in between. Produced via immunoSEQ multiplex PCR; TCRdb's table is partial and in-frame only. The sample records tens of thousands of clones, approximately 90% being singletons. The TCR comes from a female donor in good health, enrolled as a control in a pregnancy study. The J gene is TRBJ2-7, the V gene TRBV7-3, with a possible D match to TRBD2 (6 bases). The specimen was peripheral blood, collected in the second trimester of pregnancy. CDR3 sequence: CASSLSEGGEQYF. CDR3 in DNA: TGTGCCAGCAGCTTATCGGAGGGTGGCGAGCAGTACTTC.